What follows describes a single TCR beta chain. This record belongs to a study of blood T cell repertoires in COVID-19. Per the original methods: Counts of nucleated cells, estimated from reference gene primer amplification, were obtained. The method was immunoSEQ multiplex PCR; TCRdb's version includes in-frame clones alone and lacks a portion of them. Clone size and V and J calls were adopted from that table, with D and trimming inferred from the DNA. This repertoire shows about 49,000 clones, approximately 87% found once; its top ten account for over 10%. Looked up from germline, CDR1 is SGHDT and CDR2 is YYEEEE. The V end lost 3 bases, the J end lost 5 bases, and 17 bases lay between the germline ends. The CDR3 has 15 residues.

V usage is TRBV5-6 and J usage is TRBJ2-5; D call uncertain. Input material: peripheral blood. The origin of this receptor is a human donor in a cohort sampled during active COVID-19. In DNA form, the CDR3 reads TGTGCCAGCAGCTCCACCGACGCCAGGTGGGAGACCCAGTACTTC. Translated: CASSSTDARWETQYF.